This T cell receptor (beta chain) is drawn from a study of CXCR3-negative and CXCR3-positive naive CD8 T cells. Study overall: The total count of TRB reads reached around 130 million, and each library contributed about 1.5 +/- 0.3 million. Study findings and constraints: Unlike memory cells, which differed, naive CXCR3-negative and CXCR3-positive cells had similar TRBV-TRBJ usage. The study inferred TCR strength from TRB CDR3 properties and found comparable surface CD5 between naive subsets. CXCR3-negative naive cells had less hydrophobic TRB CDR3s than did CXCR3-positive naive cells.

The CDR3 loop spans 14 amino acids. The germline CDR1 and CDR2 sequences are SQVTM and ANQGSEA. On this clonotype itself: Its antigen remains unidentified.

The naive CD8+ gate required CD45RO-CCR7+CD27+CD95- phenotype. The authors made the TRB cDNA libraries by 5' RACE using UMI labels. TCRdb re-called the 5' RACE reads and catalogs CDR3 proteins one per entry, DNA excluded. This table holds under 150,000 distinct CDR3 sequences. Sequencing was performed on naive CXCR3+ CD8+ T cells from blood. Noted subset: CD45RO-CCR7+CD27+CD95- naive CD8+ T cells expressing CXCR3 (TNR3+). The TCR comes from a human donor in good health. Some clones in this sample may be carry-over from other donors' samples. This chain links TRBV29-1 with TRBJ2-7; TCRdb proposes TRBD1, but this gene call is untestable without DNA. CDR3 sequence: CSVEVIGTAYEQYF.